This paragraph reports one T cell receptor beta chain. Researchers tagged individual cDNA molecules with unique molecular identifiers. TCRdb re-analysed the 5' RACE reads in MiXCR, keeping a single row per CDR3 protein. Of more than 65,000 distinct CDR3 sequences in the sample, around 15% were seen once. This sample stems from a study of early T cells in non-severe SARS-CoV-2 infection. Study background: Sequencing was performed on bulk RNA from unsorted whole blood, leaving chains unpaired.

Germline V gene lookup returns CDR1 KGHSH and CDR2 LQKENI. The CDR3 runs to 14 residues. Trimming took 3 bases from V and 2 from J, leaving 8 bases between them. The rearrangement joins TRBV18 to TRBJ1-5; unclear D gene. The sequence was obtained from an adult who was a healthcare worker with PCR-confirmed SARS-CoV-2 infection or an uninfected control (not recorded which). Sequencing used whole blood, obtained at baseline. For the CDR3, the DNA is TGTGCCAGCTCACCGGAGATGGGCAATCAGCCCCAGCATTTT. Protein: CASSPEMGNQPQHF. Full variable domain (outside the CDR3, taken from reference TRBV18 and TRBJ1-5): NAGVMQNPRHLVRRRGQEARLRCSPMKGHSHVYWYRQLPEEGLKFMVYLQKENIIDESGMPKERFSAEFPKEGPSILRIQQVVRGDSAAYFCASSPEMGNQPQHFGDGTRLSIL.